Below, 20 T cell receptor beta chains from the same sample are listed, as sequenced in a study of early T cells in non-severe SARS-CoV-2 infection. TCRdb recomputed calls from the 5' RACE reads with MiXCR, one row per CDR3 protein. Counted here are some 73,000 distinct CDR3 sequences, approximately 12% occurring once; the ten biggest clones make up approximately 3.6%. Sequencing was carried out using whole blood. The receptors shown here come from an adult who was a healthcare worker with PCR-confirmed SARS-CoV-2 infection or an uninfected control (not recorded which).

The CDR3 is CASSLNRGVTGELFF. For the CDR3, the DNA is TGTGCCAGCAGTTTAAACAGGGGGGTCACCGGGGAGCTGTTTTTT. This chain links TRBV28 with TRBJ2-2; TRBD1 aligns across 8 bases. This CDR3 spans 15 amino acids. The J segment lost 4 bases and the V segment lost 2 bases, leaving 3 bases of the junction unmatched. CDR1 and CDR2 (germline): MDHEN, SYDVKM. Variable domain in full (rest from reference TRBV28 and TRBJ2-2): DVKVTQSSRYLVKRTGEKVFLECVQDMDHENMFWYRQDPGLGLRLIYFSYDVKMKEKGDIPEGYSVSREKKERFSLILESASTNQTSMYLCASSLNRGVTGELFFGEGSRLTVL.

The chain is built from TRBV20-1 and TRBJ1-5; 10 nucleotides line up with TRBD1. Germline CDR1 reads DFQATT; CDR2 reads SNEGSKA (reference sequence). With 5 bases clipped from V and 9 bases from J, the junction kept 13 bases outside the gene matches. The CDR3 is 15 amino acids. CDR3 sequence: CSAGSRDRGLVPQHF. CDR3 nucleotides: TGCAGTGCTGGAAGTAGAGACAGGGGGCTTGTGCCCCAGCATTTT.

This clonotype was picked up a small number of times. The genes are TRBV24-1 and TRBJ2-1; the match to TRBD2 covers 9 bases. Trimming removed 10 bases from V and 3 bases from J; junction bases left unmatched: 6. CDR1 and CDR2 from the germline V gene are KGHDR and SFDVKD. The CDR3 is 14 residues long. The CDR3 reads CATTSGGLYNEQFF. The CDR3 DNA reads as TGTGCCACGACTAGCGGCGGCCTCTACAATGAGCAGTTCTTC.

The gene calls are TRBV3-1 and TRBJ1-2; D is perhaps TRBD1 (6 bases). Germline assignment: CDR1 LGHDT and CDR2 YNNKEL (reference sequence). The V end lost 0 bases, the J end lost 8 bases, and 16 bases lay between the germline ends. CDR3 length: 15 residues. The CDR3 DNA reads TGTGCCAGCAGCCAAGATGGCGGAGGGGGAGACGGCTACACCTTC. It is translated as CASSQDGGGGDGYTF.

This clonotype came up a few times. This chain uses TRBV11-2 with TRBJ2-3; D uncertain. Germline CDR1 is SGHAT and CDR2 is FQNNGV. CDR3 length equals 15 residues. Trimming pared 6 bases from V and 1 base from J, leaving 14 bases between. CDR3 coding DNA: TGTGCCAGCAGTTCTTTCCCCTGGGGCACAGATACGCAGTATTTT. This encodes CASSSFPWGTDTQYF.

This chain links TRBV6-1 with TRBJ2-3; D gene ambiguous. In germline, CDR1 is MNHNS, CDR2 SASEGT. The CDR3 covers 13 residues. The ends were cut back, 6 bases at V and 2 bases at J, with 9 bases in the middle. This CDR3 reads CASRDLYTDTQYF. CDR3 DNA: TGTGCCAGCAGAGACCTCTACACAGATACGCAGTATTTT.

This clonotype has at least ten counts. The genes are TRBV5-1 and TRBJ2-1; the D gene is possibly TRBD1 (6 bases). CDR1 and CDR2 from the germline V gene are SGHRS and YFSETQ. The CDR3 spans 16 residues. V dropped 0 bases and J dropped 2 bases, with 12 bases sitting between them. CDR3: CASSLDQGYTYNEQFF. The CDR3 DNA reads TGCGCCAGCAGCTTGGATCAGGGGTATACCTACAATGAGCAGTTCTTC.

This clonotype was detected only a few times. The genes are TRBV6-6 and TRBJ1-2; D is perhaps TRBD1 (6 bases). V lost 6 bases, J lost 2 bases, and 10 bases lay in between. The CDR3 spans 13 residues. From germline, CDR1 is MNHNY and CDR2 SVGAGI (reference sequence). CDR3 sequence reads: CASRDSSNYGYTF. The DNA of the CDR3 is TGTGCCAGCAGGGACAGTTCCAACTATGGCTACACCTTC.

This clonotype was seen many times. V and J are TRBV25-1 and TRBJ1-5; 7 positions match TRBD1. Per germline, CDR1 MGHDK and CDR2 SYGVNS. CDR3 length equals 14 residues. The junction had 6 bases not matched to a gene; V was cut back by 5 bases and J by 5 bases. The CDR3 nucleotides are TGTGCCAGCAGTCTTCAGGGGGAGCATCAGCCCCAGCATTTT. Amino acids: CASSLQGEHQPQHF.

This clonotype has ten or more counts. The CDR3: CASSFGGEQYF. Written as DNA, the CDR3 is TGTGCCAGCAGTTTTGGGGGAGAGCAGTACTTC. The chain carries TRBV12-3 or TRBV12-4 and TRBJ2-7; D tentatively reads TRBD1 or TRBD2 (5 bases each). Trimming stripped 3 bases from V and 7 bases from J, with 7 bases between. The CDR3 spans 11 residues.

In its sample, this clonotype was seen a few times. The genes are TRBV7-8 and TRBJ2-7; D possibly corresponds to TRBD2 (5 bases). Trimming shortened V by 4 bases and J by 4 bases, and 26 bases separated the two germline ends. This CDR3 comprises 18 residues. The germline V gene has CDR1 SGHVS and CDR2 FQNEAQ. CDR3 amino acids: CASSSLGKAGSRAYEQYF. CDR3 DNA: TGTGCCAGCAGCTCCTTGGGTAAGGCGGGTAGCCGTGCGTACGAGCAGTACTTC.

This clonotype was seen many times. The rearrangement uses TRBV10-2 and TRBJ1-5, with D uncertain. This CDR3 has 17 amino acids. V lost 2 bases and J lost 4, with 18 bases in between. Looked up from germline, CDR1 is WSHSY and CDR2 is SAAADI. The CDR3 DNA reads as TGCGCCAGCAGTGAGGCCCGGGCACCTCGAGAAAATCAGCCCCAGCATTTT. It encodes CASSEARAPRENQPQHF.

This clonotype was observed many times. The chain combines TRBV2 with TRBJ1-2, with TRBD1 matching 7 bases. This CDR3 region has 15 residues. V gave up 8 bases and J gave up 2 bases; unmatched junction bases: 11. Germline CDR1 reads SNHLY; CDR2 reads FYNNEI. The CDR3 DNA follows: TGTGCCAGCCATAGTCTTCCGGGACAGAACTATGGCTACACCTTC. It is translated as CASHSLPGQNYGYTF.

This clonotype has just a few counts. The V gene is TRBV12-3 or TRBV12-4, the J gene TRBJ1-3; D ambiguous. This CDR3 has 11 residues. Trimming took off 6 bases at V and 11 bases at J, with 11 bases between the two ends. CDR3 in amino acids: CASSRLAAIYF. DNA for the CDR3: TGTGCCAGCAGCCGCTTAGCGGCCATATATTTT.

This clonotype was observed a few times. The V gene is TRBV20-1, the J gene TRBJ2-1; 7 bases agree with TRBD2. Germline CDR1 and CDR2: DFQATT and SNEGSKA (reference sequence). V shed 3 bases and J 5 bases; nucleotides not matched to a gene: 10. This CDR3 spans 15 amino acids. The CDR3 nucleotides are TGCAGTGCTAGGGGCGTCCTAGCGGAGAACAATGAGCAGTTCTTC. It specifies CSARGVLAENNEQFF.

This clonotype was detected ten times or more. The rearrangement uses TRBV9 and TRBJ2-1; no reliable D call. V was pared by 1 base and J by 8 bases, with 7 bases between. This CDR3 has 12 amino acids. The V gene's germline CDR1 is SGDLS and CDR2 YYNGEE. CDR3 amino acids: CASSVIPDEQFF. The CDR3 DNA sequence: TGTGCCAGCAGCGTAATCCCCGATGAGCAGTTCTTC.

This clonotype has only a few counts. The V gene is TRBV7-9, the J gene TRBJ2-5; no clear D. The CDR3 is made up of 16 amino acids. Germline V CDR1 and CDR2: SEHNR, FQNEAQ (reference sequence). Trimming removed 4 bases at V and 0 bases at J, with 15 bases between. The CDR3 reads CASSSLKGRYQETQYF. CDR3 DNA sequence: TGTGCCAGCAGCTCCCTAAAGGGCAGATACCAAGAGACCCAGTACTTC.

The rearrangement uses TRBV20-1 and TRBJ2-1, with TRBD2 matching 11 bases. V gave up 6 bases and J gave up 9 bases; unmatched junction bases: 10. The CDR3 consists of 14 residues. Germline V gives CDR1 DFQATT, CDR2 SNEGSKA (reference sequence). The CDR3 DNA follows: TGCAGTGCCAGATTACTAGCGGGAGCCAGTGAGCAGTTCTTC. This codes for CSARLLAGASEQFF.

This clonotype was detected many times. This chain links TRBV5-1 with TRBJ2-1; 9 bases are shared with TRBD2. This CDR3 has 16 amino acids. V lost 6 bases, J lost 8 bases, and 15 bases stayed unmatched. The V gene's germline CDR1 is SGHRS and CDR2 YFSETQ. DNA of the CDR3: TGCGCCAGCACCCCCGTTGGCGGGAGGGCCCCCCATGAGCAGTTCTTC. It codes for CASTPVGGRAPHEQFF.

This clonotype was seen a few times. The CDR3 sequence: CASSQGLAGGDTQYF. The DNA of the CDR3 is TGCGCCAGCAGCCAGGGACTAGCGGGAGGAGATACGCAGTATTTT. V is TRBV4-1 and J is TRBJ2-3, with 15 positions matching TRBD2. V trimming: 3 bases; J trimming: 5 bases; junction bases outside the gene matches: 0. CDR3 length equals 15 residues. Germline CDR1 MGHRA, CDR2 YSYEKL.